This T cell receptor beta chain was sequenced for a study of blood T cell repertoires in COVID-19. About the research overall: The United States, Italy and Spain provided the acute and convalescent COVID-19 samples. T cells, B-cell-depleted T cells, or PBMCs supplied cDNA or gDNA.

The ends were cut back, 6 bases at V and 0 bases at J, with 9 bases in the middle. The length of the CDR3 is 15 residues. Germline V lookup: CDR1 LGHDT, CDR2 YNNKEL (reference sequence). As originally analysed: Using reference gene primer amplification, nucleated cell counts were estimated. This table comes from immunoSEQ multiplex PCR, and its TCRdb copy is limited to in-frame clones, with some not included. V, J and clone size are those of that table, while D and trimming were read from the DNA. Of 250,000 to 300,000 clones detected, 80% to 85% appear once; the ten largest clones hold around 3.2%. The TCR originated in a woman between 55 and 75 years old with active or convalescent COVID-19. V and J are TRBV3-1 (or the pseudogene TRBV3-2) and TRBJ1-6; D gene unclear. The sequenced material came from peripheral blood. CDR3 coding DNA: TGTGCCAGCAGGGTTGGCAGCTCCTATAATTCACCCCTCCACTTT. It encodes CASRVGSSYNSPLHF.